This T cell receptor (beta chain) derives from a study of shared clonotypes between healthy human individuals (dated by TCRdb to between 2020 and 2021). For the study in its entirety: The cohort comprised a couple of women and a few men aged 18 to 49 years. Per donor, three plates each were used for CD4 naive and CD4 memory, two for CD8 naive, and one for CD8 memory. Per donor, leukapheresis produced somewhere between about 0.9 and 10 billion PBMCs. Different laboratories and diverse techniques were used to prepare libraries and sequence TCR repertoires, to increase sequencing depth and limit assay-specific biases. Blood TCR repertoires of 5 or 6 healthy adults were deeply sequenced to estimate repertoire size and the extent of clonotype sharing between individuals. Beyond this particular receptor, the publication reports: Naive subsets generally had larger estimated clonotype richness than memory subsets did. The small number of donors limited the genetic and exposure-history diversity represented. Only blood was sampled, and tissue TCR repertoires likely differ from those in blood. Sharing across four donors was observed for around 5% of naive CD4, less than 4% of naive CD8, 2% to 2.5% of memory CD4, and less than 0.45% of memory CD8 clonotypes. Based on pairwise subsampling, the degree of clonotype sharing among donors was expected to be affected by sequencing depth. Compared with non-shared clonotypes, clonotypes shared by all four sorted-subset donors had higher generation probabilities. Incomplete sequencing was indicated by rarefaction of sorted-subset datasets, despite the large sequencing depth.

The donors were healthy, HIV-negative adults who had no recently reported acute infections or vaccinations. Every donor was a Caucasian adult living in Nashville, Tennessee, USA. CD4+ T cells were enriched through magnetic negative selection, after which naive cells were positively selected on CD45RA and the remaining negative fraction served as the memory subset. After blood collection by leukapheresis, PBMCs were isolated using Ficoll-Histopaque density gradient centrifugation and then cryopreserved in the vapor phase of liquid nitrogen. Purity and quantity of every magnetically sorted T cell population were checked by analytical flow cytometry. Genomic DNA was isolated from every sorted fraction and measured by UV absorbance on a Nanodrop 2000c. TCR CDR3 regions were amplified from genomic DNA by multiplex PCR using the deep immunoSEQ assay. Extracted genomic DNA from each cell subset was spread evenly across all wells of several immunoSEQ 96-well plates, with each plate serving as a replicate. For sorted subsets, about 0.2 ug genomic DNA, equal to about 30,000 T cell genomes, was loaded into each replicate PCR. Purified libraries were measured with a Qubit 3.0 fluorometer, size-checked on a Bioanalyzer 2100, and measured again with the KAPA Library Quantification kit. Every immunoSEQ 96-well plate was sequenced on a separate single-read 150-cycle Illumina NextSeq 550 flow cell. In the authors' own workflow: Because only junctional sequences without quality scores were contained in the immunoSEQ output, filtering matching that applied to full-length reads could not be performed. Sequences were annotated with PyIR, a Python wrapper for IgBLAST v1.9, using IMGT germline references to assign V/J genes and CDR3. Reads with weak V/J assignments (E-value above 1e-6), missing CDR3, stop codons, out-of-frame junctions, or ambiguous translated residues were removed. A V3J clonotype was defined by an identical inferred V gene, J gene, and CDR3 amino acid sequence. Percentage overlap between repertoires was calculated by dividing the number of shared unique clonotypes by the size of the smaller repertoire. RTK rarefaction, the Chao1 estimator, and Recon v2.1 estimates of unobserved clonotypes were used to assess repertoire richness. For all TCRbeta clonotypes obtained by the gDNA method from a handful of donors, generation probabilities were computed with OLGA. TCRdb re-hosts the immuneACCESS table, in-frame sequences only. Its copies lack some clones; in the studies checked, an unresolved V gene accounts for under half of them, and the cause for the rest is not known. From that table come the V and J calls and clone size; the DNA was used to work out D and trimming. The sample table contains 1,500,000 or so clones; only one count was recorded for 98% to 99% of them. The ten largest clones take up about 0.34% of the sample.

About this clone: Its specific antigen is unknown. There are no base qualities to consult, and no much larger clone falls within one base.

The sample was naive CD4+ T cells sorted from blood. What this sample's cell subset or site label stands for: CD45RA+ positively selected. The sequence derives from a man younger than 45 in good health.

The sequence in DNA is TGTGCCAGCAGTGAACCTCATCCCGGACTAGCGGGAGAACAAGAGACCCAGTACTTC. It encodes CASSEPHPGLAGEQETQYF. This sequence uses TRBV6-1 and TRBJ2-5; 13 central bases correspond to TRBD2. In the germline V gene, CDR1 corresponds to MNHNS and CDR2 to SASEGT. Reading from cysteine to phenylalanine, the CDR3 counts 19 amino acids. Only the CDR3 portion is preserved as DNA: 57 bases, with reading frame beginning at the first base. Clipping removes 2 bases from V and 2 bases from J, with 11 as the unmatched junction base count.